This T cell receptor (beta chain) emerged from a study of cytomegalovirus exposure and HLA in healthy donors (dated by TCRdb to the late 2010s). For the study in its entirety: An earlier analysis of some 550 of the donors reported more than 250 Gb of sequence data and approximately 110 million unique TCR beta sequences from about 179 million T cells. An early release covering approximately 600 HLA-typed donors comprised about 310 gigabases of sequencing data and around 86 million unique TCR sequences. Of the 300 to 500 genotyped donors, roughly 80% were placed in the genetic ancestry cluster associated with self-reported Caucasian donors. The study aimed to test whether signatures of past pathogen exposure could be identified by cataloging public T cell receptors. Using immunosequencing, the study profiled T cell repertoires from roughly 650 subjects and related those repertoires to cytomegalovirus serostatus. In addition to the first cohort of hundreds of subjects, a separate validation cohort of about 120 different subjects was used. To predict cytomegalovirus infection status, the study brought together high-throughput TCR immunosequencing, statistical association of individual TCRs with disease status, and machine learning. A later analysis re-examined previously published TCR beta repertoires from around 670 donors and added high-resolution HLA genotyping to investigate patterns of TCR occurrence. The later analysis used no new phenotypic data to find candidate immune exposures, relying instead on TCR beta sequences and their occurrence across donors. In an earlier analysis of 587 of the donors, high-throughput TCR beta sequencing was used to judge whether each TCR beta V gene segment behaved as functional or pseudogenic. Donor age, sex, ethnicity and CMV serostatus were compiled alongside the repertoire data. Genome-wide SNP genotypes for about 65% of the 666 donors were used in a later genetic analysis, which treated that subset as a discovery cohort. Every discovery cohort repertoire had been produced on one sequencing platform. Both class I and class II loci were covered by HLA typing, at four-digit resolution. The number of typed donors differed by locus: roughly 629-640 for A, B, C, DRB1 and DQB1; approximately 520 for DQA1; 606 for DPA1; and roughly 490 for DPB1. Because of strong linkage in the cohort, four or five DR-DQ haplotypes were treated as single units for association and clustering. Among several hundred genotyped donors of the cohort, an average of roughly 230,000 unique TCR beta nucleotide sequences was sequenced per donor, of which 15% to 20% were non-productive. What the work shows at the level of the full study, not this receptor alone: Most CMV-associated TCR beta chains appeared to be HLA-restricted in a later analysis, and the HLA associations seemed to be driven largely by CMV exposure. According to the authors, the approach could potentially be generalized to other disease states and immunological phenotypes. The cohort was sequenced for TCR beta chains only, and without alpha or paired-chain data the features that could be detected were limited. Because the 87-base-pair reads could not distinguish some IMGT-functional V segments, including TRBV6-2 and TRBV6-3, those segments were excluded. At a false discovery rate of 0.05, a later analysis linked fewer than 20,000 TCR beta sequences to specific HLA alleles. According to a later genetic analysis, donors in an Asian-associated ancestry cluster had fewer N-insertions in productive TCRs than the roughly 700-donor mean. Correlated functional status among segregating V segments might reflect linkage disequilibrium, but an unknown experimental factor could not be ruled out. A cluster of highly shared sequence variants was judged likely to represent a technical artifact of the sequencing pipeline. In the study, 150 to 200 TCR beta chains were listed as associated with cytomegalovirus. A further reported finding was that TCR beta sequences accurately predicted the HLA-A and HLA-B alleles for most subjects in the first cohort. Cytomegalovirus status was reported to be diagnosed by the classifier with high specificity and sensitivity in both the original and validation cohorts. Most TCR sequences were observed very rarely across donors, whereas some public TCRs were present in many individuals. Assigning TCR associations to individual alleles was difficult when HLA alleles, especially DR and DQ, strongly co-occurred. In a later genetic analysis, a missense DCLRE1C variant was associated with V-gene and J-gene trimming of TCR beta chains, and the association was replicated in an independent cohort. The presence/absence analyses assumed that sequencing depth was roughly uniform across donors, and that assumption may not be true. Broadly in line with IMGT annotations, most TCR beta V segments showed up in productive rearrangements about 87% or about 30% of the time in an earlier analysis of 450 to 750 of the donors. A later analysis found that HLA-associated TCR beta chains were more clonally expanded and had lower generation probabilities than equally common non-associated chains. About 15 rarely observed V segments, including chromosome 9 orphons, were excluded from the earlier analysis of some 590 of the donors because counts were too low. A later analysis reported that several top co-occurrence clusters appeared linked to parvovirus B19, influenza, CMV and Epstein-Barr virus. In a later analysis, TCR association rates were found to vary across HLA loci, with the most associated TCRs seen for DRB1 alleles and the fewest for HLA-C alleles. Immune exposure information for the cohort was limited to CMV serostatus. A few of the identified cytomegalovirus-associated TCR beta chains were confirmed in vitro to be specific for cytomegalovirus antigens. Because some donors lacked HLA typing at each locus, the association tests relied only on the typed subset.

CDR1 and CDR2 are drawn from the germline V gene: MNHNS, SASEGT. The CDR3 starts with the cysteine, ends with the phenylalanine, and has 15 residues. CDR3 DNA only is kept here, 45 bases in frame from base 1. Compared with germline, V lacks 7 bases and J lacks 2 bases; bases without a gene match: 7. Only one count was recorded for this clone. The antigen it binds to is not known. Base qualities are not at hand, and no much larger clone is one base apart. The library was generated by the immunoSEQ multiplex PCR assay. For the multiplex PCR, a mixture combining 60 forward primers for TCR Vbeta segments and 13 reverse primers for TCR Jbeta segments was used. The CDR3 region of rearranged TCR beta genes was amplified from genomic DNA by a multiplex PCR assay. On the Illumina HiSeq System, the amplified TCR beta libraries were sequenced as 87-base-pair reads. Concerning the study's data processing: Across the roughly 700 repertoires, a later analysis counted some 80 million unique TCR beta chains, roughly 11 million of which were shared by at least two donors. Raw reads were error-corrected and collapsed into unique sequences by a nearest-neighbor algorithm in which closely related sequences were merged to remove PCR and sequencing errors. To assign V, D and J gene segments, CDR3 sequences were aligned to IMGT reference sequences. For a sequence to be retained, a match of at least six nucleotides to both a V gene segment and a J gene segment was required. A rearrangement counted as productive if the CDR3 had no stop codons and remained in frame with V and J, and every other rearrangement counted as non-productive. CDR3 was defined according to IMGT convention as the region running from the second conserved V-encoded cysteine to the conserved J-encoded phenylalanine. The earlier analysis of 587 of the donors excluded sequences that lacked an unambiguous match to a single V gene segment. In an earlier analysis of approximately 500 of the donors, a V segment was called functional when productive rearrangements were above 56.7%, and segregating when the standard deviation between donors exceeded 5%. A statistical classification framework was developed to diagnose cytomegalovirus status using the catalog of TCR beta chain sequences. In a later analysis, V and J genes were assigned by comparing TCR nucleotide sequences against IMGT/GENE-DB human TR gene sequences. Using the TCRdist pipeline, a later analysis assigned CDR3 sequences along with most-parsimonious VDJ recombination scenarios. A later analysis defined each TCR beta chain by its CDR3 amino acid sequence plus V-gene family, and excluded reads lacking a unique V-gene family. As a way to deal with suspected cross-contamination and a sequencing artifact, a later analysis dropped 450 to 600 nucleotide sequences that were highly shared and had low generation probability. For each public chain, a later analysis derived a clonal expansion index from normalized ranks of inferred template counts within each repertoire. In a later analysis, generation probabilities were computed using a VDJ recombination model fitted to out-of-frame rearrangements, and the results were checked against IGoR. In a later analysis, hypergeometric tests were used to score TCR-TCR, TCR-HLA and TCR-CMV co-occurrence, with a repertoire-size bias correction applied to TCR pairs. A later analysis estimated false discovery rates by permuting HLA or CMV assignments 20 times. In a later analysis, co-occurring TCRs were grouped with DBSCAN, and TCRdist sequence similarity was added when clustering was performed within HLA-allele-positive subsets. Repertoires with fewer than 30,000 or more than 120,000 public chains were left out of co-occurrence clustering, as were five repertoires with anomalous nucleotide sharing. TCRdb took over this immuneACCESS table, retaining in-frame rearrangements with V and J assigned. Such tables are incomplete; in checked studies, under half of the missing clones stem from an unresolved V gene, and the remainder is unexplained. That table is the source of V, J and clone size, and D and trimming were worked out from the DNA. This sample has fewer than 250,000 clones in its table, and over 80% of those were observed once. The ten largest account for roughly 1.3% of the sample.

The cohort comprised 710 or so healthy bone marrow donors. Cohort members were all nominally healthy when sampled, although unrecorded immune exposures were likely present. The donor was CMV seronegative and belonged to the group of over 350 seronegative cohort members. Every donor gave a peripheral blood sample, and the peripheral blood mononuclear cells from that sample were used for TCR beta sequencing. Genomic DNA was extracted from the blood cell samples with the Qiagen DNeasy Blood Extraction Kit. The sample comprised PBMCs. This receptor was taken from a man aged 25 to 40 in good health and CMV-seronegative. The chain couples TRBV6-1 to TRBJ2-7, with TRBD2 matching 11 junction bases. DNA sequence: TGTGCCAGCACTAGCGGGAGGACAATACCCTACGAGCAGTACTTC. Translated, it gives CASTSGRTIPYEQYF.